This record looks at one TCR beta chain sequence and its context. CDR1 SGHRS and CDR2 YFSETQ come from the germline V gene. The CDR3 is made up of 16 amino acids. With 0 bases removed from V and 0 bases from J, the gap between germline ends came to 12 bases. One entry per CDR3 protein, called by TCRdb with MiXCR from the RT-PCR reads. The sample shows almost 700,000 distinct CDR3 sequences, over 12% of them seen only once. The chain has TRBV5-1 and TRBJ1-1; D not certain. What was sequenced was memory CD4+ T cells from blood. The TCR originated in a female donor in good health, serving as a healthy control. The CDR3 reads CASSLGRGLLNTEAFF. In nucleotides, the CDR3 is TGCGCCAGCAGCTTGGGCAGAGGGCTCTTGAACACTGAAGCTTTCTTT.